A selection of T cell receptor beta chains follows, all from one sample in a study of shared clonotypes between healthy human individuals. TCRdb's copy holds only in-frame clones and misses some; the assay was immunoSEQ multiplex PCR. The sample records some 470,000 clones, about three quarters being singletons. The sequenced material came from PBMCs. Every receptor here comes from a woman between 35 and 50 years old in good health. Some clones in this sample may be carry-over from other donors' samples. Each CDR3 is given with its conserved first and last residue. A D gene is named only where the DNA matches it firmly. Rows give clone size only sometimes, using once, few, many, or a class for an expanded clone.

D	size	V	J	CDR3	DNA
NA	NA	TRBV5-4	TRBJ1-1	CAIPQWGPNTEAFF	TGTGCTATCCCTCAGTGGGGGCCGAACACTGAAGCTTTCTTT
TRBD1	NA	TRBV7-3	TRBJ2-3	CASSLTGVADTQYF	TGTGCCAGCAGCCTAACAGGGGTCGCAGATACGCAGTATTTT
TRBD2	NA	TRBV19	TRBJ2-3	CASRLAGTDTQYF	TGTGCCAGCCGGCTAGCGGGCACAGATACGCAGTATTTT
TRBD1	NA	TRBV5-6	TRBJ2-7	CASSPEQGLLYEQYF	TGTGCCAGCAGCCCGGAACAGGGGCTGTTGTACGAGCAGTACTTC
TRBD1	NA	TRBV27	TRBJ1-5	CASFPGTGAVIGAQHF	TGTGCCAGCTTCCCCGGGACAGGGGCCGTTATCGGGGCCCAGCATTTT
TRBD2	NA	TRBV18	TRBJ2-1	CASSPQVAGSNEQFF	TGTGCCAGCTCACCACAAGTAGCGGGAAGCAATGAGCAGTTCTTC
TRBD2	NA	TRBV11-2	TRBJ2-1	CASSVGLARNEQFF	TGTGCCAGCAGCGTGGGACTAGCTCGCAATGAGCAGTTCTTC
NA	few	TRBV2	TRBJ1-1	CASSGLVGDTEAFF	TGTGCCAGCAGTGGGTTGGTCGGGGATACTGAAGCTTTCTTT
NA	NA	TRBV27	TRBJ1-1	CASSFGSNTEAFF	TGTGCCAGCAGTTTCGGCAGCAACACTGAAGCTTTCTTT
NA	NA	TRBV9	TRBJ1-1	CASSADRSEAFF	TGTGCCAGCAGCGCGGACAGATCTGAAGCTTTCTTT
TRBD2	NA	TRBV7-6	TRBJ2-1	CASSGRSGLAGGNNEQFF	TGTGCCAGCAGCGGTAGGTCGGGACTAGCGGGAGGAAACAATGAGCAGTTCTTC
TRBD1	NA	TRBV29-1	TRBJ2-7	CSVRTGSSYEQYF	TGCAGCGTGAGGACAGGGAGCTCCTACGAGCAGTACTTC
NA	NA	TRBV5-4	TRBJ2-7	CASSLAGRYSYEQYF	TGTGCCAGCAGCTTGGCCGGCAGGTACTCCTACGAGCAGTACTTC
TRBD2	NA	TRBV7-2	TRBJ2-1	CASSLAGRDYNEQFF	TGTGCCAGCAGCTTAGCAGGGAGGGACTACAATGAGCAGTTCTTC
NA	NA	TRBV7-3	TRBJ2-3	CASTPTGISTDTQYF	TGTGCCAGCACCCCGACCGGGATTAGTACAGATACGCAGTATTTT
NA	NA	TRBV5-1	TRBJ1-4	CASSLDVGFNEKLFF	TGCGCCAGCAGCTTGGATGTAGGATTTAATGAAAAACTGTTTTTT
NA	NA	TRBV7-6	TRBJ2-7	CASSPTAGFVHEQYF	TGTGCCAGCAGCCCGACTGCGGGGTTTGTCCACGAGCAGTACTTC
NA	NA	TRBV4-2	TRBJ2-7	CASSQDVMAGESYEQYF	TGTGCCAGCAGCCAAGATGTGATGGCAGGCGAATCCTACGAGCAGTACTTC
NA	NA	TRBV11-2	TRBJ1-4	CASTPVRGGGEKLFF	TGTGCCAGCACCCCAGTACGCGGGGGAGGGGAAAAACTGTTTTTT
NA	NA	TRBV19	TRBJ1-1	CASTQDSEAFF	TGTGCCAGTACCCAGGACAGTGAAGCTTTCTTT
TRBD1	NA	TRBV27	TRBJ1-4	CASSPDRGIPTNEKLFF	TGTGCCAGCAGTCCCGACAGGGGGATTCCAACTAATGAAAAACTGTTTTTT
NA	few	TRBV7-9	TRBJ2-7	CASSPVSYEQYF	TGTGCCAGCAGCCCGGTCTCCTACGAGCAGTACTTC
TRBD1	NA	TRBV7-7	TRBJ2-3	CASSIGQGADTQYF	TGTGCCAGCAGTATCGGACAGGGGGCAGATACGCAGTATTTT
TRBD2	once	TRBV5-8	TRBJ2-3	CASSFLAGADTQYF	TGTGCCAGCAGCTTTTTGGCGGGAGCGGATACGCAGTATTTT
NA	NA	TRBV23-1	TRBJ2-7	CASSQKEEQYF	TGCGCCAGCAGTCAAAAGGAGGAGCAGTACTTC
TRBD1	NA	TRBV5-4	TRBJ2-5	CASSMGQGFQETQYF	TGTGCCAGCAGCATGGGACAGGGCTTCCAAGAGACCCAGTACTTC
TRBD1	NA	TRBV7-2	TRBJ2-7	CASSPQGPSEQYF	TGTGCCAGCAGCCCACAGGGGCCCAGCGAGCAGTACTTC
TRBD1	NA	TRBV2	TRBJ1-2	CASARDRGLFYGYTF	TGTGCCAGCGCTAGGGACAGGGGGCTCTTCTATGGCTACACCTTC
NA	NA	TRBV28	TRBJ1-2	CASSRSEVALNGYTF	TGTGCCAGCAGCCGTTCAGAGGTCGCGTTGAATGGCTACACCTTC
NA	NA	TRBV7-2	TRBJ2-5	CASSPFAVATYQETQYF	TGTGCCAGCAGCCCGTTCGCTGTAGCGACTTACCAAGAGACCCAGTACTTC
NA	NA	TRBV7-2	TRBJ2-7	CASSLVASSNEQYF	TGTGCCAGCAGCTTAGTAGCTAGCTCCAACGAGCAGTACTTC
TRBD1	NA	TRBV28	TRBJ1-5	CASTIDRDYSNQPQHF	TGTGCCAGCACCATAGACAGGGACTATAGCAATCAGCCCCAGCATTTT
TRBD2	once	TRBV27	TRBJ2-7	CASRGGTSGSYEQYF	TGTGCCAGCCGCGGGGGAACTAGCGGGAGTTACGAGCAGTACTTC
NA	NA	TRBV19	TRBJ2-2	CASSSRVRLANTGELFF	TGTGCCAGTAGTAGTCGGGTCAGACTAGCGAACACCGGGGAGCTGTTTTTT
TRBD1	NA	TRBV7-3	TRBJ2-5	CASSLGGQGMETQYF	TGTGCCAGCAGCTTAGGGGGACAGGGGATGGAGACCCAGTACTTC
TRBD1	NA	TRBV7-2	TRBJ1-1	CASSLRGRVEAFF	TGTGCCAGCAGCTTAAGGGGGCGCGTTGAAGCTTTCTTT
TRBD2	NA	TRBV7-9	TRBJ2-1	CASSLALVAGGRIDEQFF	TGTGCCAGCAGCTTAGCGCTGGTAGCGGGAGGGCGTATCGATGAGCAGTTCTTC
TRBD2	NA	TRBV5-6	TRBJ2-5	CASSSAGLAGGIGQETQYF	TGTGCCAGCAGCTCCGCGGGACTAGCGGGAGGTATAGGACAAGAGACCCAGTACTTC
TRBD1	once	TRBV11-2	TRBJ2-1	CASAGTGVNEQFF	TGTGCCAGCGCCGGGACAGGGGTCAATGAGCAGTTCTTC
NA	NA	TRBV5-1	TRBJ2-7	CASSFSTSAYEQYF	TGCGCCAGCAGCTTTTCGACCTCCGCCTACGAGCAGTACTTC
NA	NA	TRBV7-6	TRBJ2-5	CASSLHANQQETQYF	TGTGCCAGCAGCTTACACGCCAACCAACAAGAGACCCAGTACTTC
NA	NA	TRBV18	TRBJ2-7	CASSPAPGHSSYEQYF	TGTGCCAGCTCACCAGCGCCGGGACATTCTTCCTACGAGCAGTACTTC
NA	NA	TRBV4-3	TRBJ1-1	CASSRASERKEAFF	TGCGCCAGCAGCCGAGCTTCTGAGAGAAAAGAAGCTTTCTTT
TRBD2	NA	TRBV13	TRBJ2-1	CASSTGLAGVEQFF	TGTGCCAGCAGCACCGGACTAGCGGGAGTTGAGCAGTTCTTC
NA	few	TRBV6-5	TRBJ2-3	CASSTGRMETDTQYF	TGTGCCAGCAGTACGGGACGTATGGAGACAGATACGCAGTATTTT
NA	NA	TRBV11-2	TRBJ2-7	CASSFTGTYEQYF	TGTGCCAGCAGCTTTACAGGGACGTACGAGCAGTACTTC
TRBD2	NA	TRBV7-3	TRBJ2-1	CASSLGGGSHNEQFF	TGTGCCAGCAGCTTAGGTGGCGGGAGCCACAATGAGCAGTTCTTC
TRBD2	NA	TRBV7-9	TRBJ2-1	CASSQSGSYSYNEQFF	TGTGCCAGCAGCCAAAGCGGGAGTTATTCCTACAATGAGCAGTTCTTC
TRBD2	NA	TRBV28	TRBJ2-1	CASRTSGRANEQFF	TGTGCCAGCAGGACTAGCGGGAGGGCAAATGAGCAGTTCTTC
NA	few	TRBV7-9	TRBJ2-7	CASSFPTANEQYF	TGTGCCAGCAGCTTCCCGACTGCGAACGAGCAGTACTTC
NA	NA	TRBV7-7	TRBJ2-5	CASSLDRGGQETQYF	TGTGCCAGCAGCTTAGACAGGGGAGGTCAAGAGACCCAGTACTTC
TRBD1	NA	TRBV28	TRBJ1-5	CASSPADRDNQPQHF	TGTGCCAGCAGCCCGGCTGACAGGGACAATCAGCCCCAGCATTTT
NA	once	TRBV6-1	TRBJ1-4	CASSEQTVTNEKLFF	TGTGCCAGCAGTGAACAAACAGTAACTAATGAAAAACTGTTTTTT
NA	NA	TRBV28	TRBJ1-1	CASSPLGTEAFF	TGTGCCAGCAGTCCCCTGGGCACTGAAGCTTTCTTT
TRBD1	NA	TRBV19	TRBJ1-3	CASSHVGQTSGNTIYF	TGTGCCAGTAGTCATGTGGGACAGACCTCTGGAAACACCATATATTTT
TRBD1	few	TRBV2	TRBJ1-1	CASSEQGEVAFF	TGTGCCAGCAGTGAACAGGGGGAAGTAGCTTTCTTT
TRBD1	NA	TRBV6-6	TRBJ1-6	CASSYYRGSYNSPLHF	TGTGCCAGCAGTTACTACAGGGGTTCCTATAATTCACCCCTCCACTTT
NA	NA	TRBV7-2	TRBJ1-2	CASSLMEGGYGYTF	TGTGCCAGCAGCTTAATGGAGGGGGGCTATGGCTACACCTTC